This T cell receptor (beta chain) stems from a study of T cell changes during pregnancy in multiple sclerosis. The V end lost 5 bases, the J end lost 0 bases, and 11 bases lay between the germline ends. CDR1 SGHDN and CDR2 FVKESK come from the germline V gene. CDR3 length: 15 residues. This table comes from immunoSEQ multiplex PCR, and its TCRdb copy is limited to in-frame clones, with some not included. The table shows around 50,000 clones, with approximately 90% occurring only once. Sample: peripheral blood, taken in the first trimester of pregnancy. The genes are TRBV14 and TRBJ1-3; no clear D gene. The receptor was isolated from a female donor with multiple sclerosis, enrolled in a pregnancy study. CDR3 nucleotides: TGTGCCAGCAGCGAAGTCCACTTCTCTGGAAACACCATATATTTT. Amino acids: CASSEVHFSGNTIYF.